Listed below are T cell receptor beta chains from one sample, sequenced in a study of OX40 agonist ivuxolimab in advanced cancers. The method was immunoSEQ multiplex PCR; TCRdb's version includes in-frame clones alone and lacks a portion of them. The table records 45,000 or so clones, 88% of them present only once. The sample in question was CD4+ or CD8+ T cells sorted from blood, obtained in a trial of the OX40 agonist ivuxolimab. The receptors shown here come from an adult with an advanced solid tumor such as melanoma, head and neck, liver or kidney cancer. CDR3s include the opening cysteine and the closing phenylalanine or tryptophan. A D gene is named only where the DNA matches it firmly. Size is stated for part of the rows, as once, few or many counts, or as a class when the clone is expanded.

cdr3_aa: CASSSATSGGPQHF
cdr3_nt: TGTGCCAGCAGCTCCGCGACCTCAGGGGGGCCCCAGCATTTT
clone_size: few
d_call: TRBD1
j_call: TRBJ1-5
v_call: TRBV9

cdr3_aa: CASSLGTGRVETQYF
cdr3_nt: TGTGCCAGCAGCTTAGGGACAGGACGGGTTGAGACCCAGTACTTC
clone_size: NA
d_call: TRBD1
j_call: TRBJ2-5
v_call: TRBV7-8

cdr3_aa: CASSLGASEQFF
cdr3_nt: TGTGCCAGCAGCTTAGGCGCAAGTGAGCAGTTCTTC
clone_size: NA
d_call: NA
j_call: TRBJ2-1
v_call: TRBV7-2

cdr3_aa: CASSFRLSRVASGRPDTQYF
cdr3_nt: TGTGCCAGCAGTTTCCGACTCTCTCGGGTGGCTAGCGGGAGGCCAGATACGCAGTATTTT
clone_size: NA
d_call: TRBD2
j_call: TRBJ2-3
v_call: TRBV27

cdr3_aa: CASRGQNNSPLHF
cdr3_nt: TGTGCCAGCAGGGGACAGAATAATTCACCCCTCCACTTT
clone_size: NA
d_call: TRBD1
j_call: TRBJ1-6
v_call: TRBV28

cdr3_aa: CASSFSSVRSQFF
cdr3_nt: TGTGCCAGCAGCTTTAGTTCGGTCCGGAGTCAGTTCTTC
clone_size: NA
d_call: NA
j_call: TRBJ2-1
v_call: TRBV7-9

cdr3_aa: CASSQDRQGYQPQHF
cdr3_nt: TGCGCCAGCAGCCAAGATAGGCAGGGTTATCAGCCCCAGCATTTT
clone_size: NA
d_call: NA
j_call: TRBJ1-5
v_call: TRBV4-1

cdr3_aa: CATSVGLAGGETQYF
cdr3_nt: TGTGCCACCAGTGTTGGGCTAGCGGGGGGAGAGACCCAGTACTTC
clone_size: NA
d_call: TRBD2
j_call: TRBJ2-5
v_call: TRBV15

cdr3_aa: CASRAGSSYNEQFF
cdr3_nt: TGTGCCAGCAGAGCCGGAAGCTCCTACAATGAGCAGTTCTTC
clone_size: NA
d_call: NA
j_call: TRBJ2-1
v_call: TRBV6-1

cdr3_aa: CASSVYRGAYNEQFF
cdr3_nt: TGTGCCAGCAGCGTTTACAGGGGGGCCTACAATGAGCAGTTCTTC
clone_size: NA
d_call: TRBD1
j_call: TRBJ2-1
v_call: TRBV7-3

cdr3_aa: CAEGAGPGQDTQYF
cdr3_nt: TGCGCGGAGGGAGCGGGACCGGGACAGGATACGCAGTATTTT
clone_size: NA
d_call: NA
j_call: TRBJ2-3
v_call: TRBV23-1

cdr3_aa: CASSAVGGRTGELFF
cdr3_nt: TGTGCCAGCAGCGCCGTGGGGGGGAGAACCGGGGAGCTGTTTTTT
clone_size: NA
d_call: TRBD2
j_call: TRBJ2-2
v_call: TRBV9

cdr3_aa: CASRKGDRERGVGKNIQYF
cdr3_nt: TGTGCCAGCAGAAAAGGGGACAGGGAAAGGGGGGTGGGCAAAAACATTCAGTACTTC
clone_size: NA
d_call: NA
j_call: TRBJ2-4
v_call: TRBV21-1

cdr3_aa: CASSSWTGFGSPLHF
cdr3_nt: TGTGCCAGCAGTTCCTGGACAGGGTTTGGTTCACCCCTCCACTTT
clone_size: few
d_call: TRBD1
j_call: TRBJ1-6
v_call: TRBV28

cdr3_aa: CASSEPGKETQYF
cdr3_nt: TGTGCCAGCAGCGAGCCGGGCAAAGAGACCCAGTACTTC
clone_size: NA
d_call: NA
j_call: TRBJ2-5
v_call: TRBV25-1

cdr3_aa: CASSPDSPYSNQPQHF
cdr3_nt: TGTGCCAGCAGCCCGGACAGCCCGTATAGCAATCAGCCCCAGCATTTT
clone_size: NA
d_call: NA
j_call: TRBJ1-5
v_call: TRBV7-9

cdr3_aa: CASTLDGTQPQHF
cdr3_nt: TGTGCCAGCACCTTGGACGGCACGCAGCCCCAGCATTTT
clone_size: NA
d_call: NA
j_call: TRBJ1-5
v_call: TRBV6-1

cdr3_aa: CASSVEETSIDTQYF
cdr3_nt: TGTGCCAGCAGCGTAGAAGAGACCAGTATAGATACGCAGTATTTT
clone_size: NA
d_call: NA
j_call: TRBJ2-3
v_call: TRBV9

cdr3_aa: CASSVQPRNTIYF
cdr3_nt: TGTGCCAGCAGCGTACAGCCCAGAAACACCATATATTTT
clone_size: NA
d_call: NA
j_call: TRBJ1-3
v_call: TRBV9

cdr3_aa: CASSYYRDGYTF
cdr3_nt: TGTGCCAGCAGTTATTACAGGGATGGCTACACCTTC
clone_size: NA
d_call: NA
j_call: TRBJ1-2
v_call: TRBV6-6

cdr3_aa: CASSYRAEQFEQFF
cdr3_nt: TGTGCCAGCAGTTACCGGGCGGAGCAGTTTGAGCAGTTCTTC
clone_size: NA
d_call: NA
j_call: TRBJ2-1
v_call: TRBV6-6

cdr3_aa: CASSGTGGHGYTF
cdr3_nt: TGTGCCAGCAGTGGAACAGGGGGGCATGGCTACACCTTC
clone_size: NA
d_call: TRBD1
j_call: TRBJ1-2
v_call: TRBV2

cdr3_aa: CASSLARETQYF
cdr3_nt: TGTGCCAGCAGCTTGGCCAGAGAGACCCAGTACTTC
clone_size: NA
d_call: NA
j_call: TRBJ2-5
v_call: TRBV5-4

cdr3_aa: CATNDGGSTYEQYF
cdr3_nt: TGTGCCACAAACGACGGCGGAAGCACCTACGAGCAGTACTTC
clone_size: NA
d_call: NA
j_call: TRBJ2-7
v_call: TRBV28

cdr3_aa: CASSLRLAGGPMDEQFF
cdr3_nt: TGTGCCAGCAGTTTACGGCTAGCGGGAGGGCCAATGGATGAGCAGTTCTTC
clone_size: NA
d_call: TRBD2
j_call: TRBJ2-1
v_call: TRBV27

cdr3_aa: CASSLDRGGETQYF
cdr3_nt: TGCGCCAGCAGCTTGGACAGGGGAGGAGAGACCCAGTACTTC
clone_size: NA
d_call: NA
j_call: TRBJ2-5
v_call: TRBV5-1

cdr3_aa: CASSLAGREKLFF
cdr3_nt: TGTGCCAGCAGTTTAGCGGGAAGGGAAAAACTGTTTTTT
clone_size: NA
d_call: NA
j_call: TRBJ1-4
v_call: TRBV28

cdr3_aa: CAWSGGMTEQFF
cdr3_nt: TGTGCCTGGAGTGGGGGCATGACTGAGCAGTTCTTC
clone_size: NA
d_call: NA
j_call: TRBJ2-1
v_call: TRBV30

cdr3_aa: CATSRKISLATDTQYF
cdr3_nt: TGTGCCACCAGCAGAAAGATCTCACTAGCGACAGATACGCAGTATTTT
clone_size: NA
d_call: TRBD2
j_call: TRBJ2-3
v_call: TRBV15

cdr3_aa: CASSSYRGRYEQYF
cdr3_nt: TGTGCCAGCAGCTCTTACAGGGGGCGGTACGAGCAGTACTTC
clone_size: NA
d_call: TRBD1
j_call: TRBJ2-7
v_call: TRBV7-9

cdr3_aa: CASSLRVMLNSPLHF
cdr3_nt: TGTGCCAGCAGTTTAAGAGTAATGTTGAATTCACCCCTCCACTTT
clone_size: once
d_call: NA
j_call: TRBJ1-6
v_call: TRBV27

cdr3_aa: CATSREGGEQFF
cdr3_nt: TGTGCCACCAGCAGAGAAGGAGGGGAGCAGTTCTTC
clone_size: few
d_call: NA
j_call: TRBJ2-1
v_call: TRBV15

cdr3_aa: CASSLRTGGAGANVLTF
cdr3_nt: TGTGCCAGCAGCTTAAGGACAGGGGGCGCTGGGGCCAACGTCCTGACTTTC
clone_size: NA
d_call: TRBD1
j_call: TRBJ2-6
v_call: TRBV5-5

cdr3_aa: CASSIVAKNIQYF
cdr3_nt: TGTGCCAGCAGTATCGTAGCCAAAAACATTCAGTACTTC
clone_size: NA
d_call: NA
j_call: TRBJ2-4
v_call: TRBV6-5

cdr3_aa: CASSISGQLSYEQYF
cdr3_nt: TGTGCCAGTAGTATCTCGGGACAGCTCTCCTACGAGCAGTACTTC
clone_size: NA
d_call: TRBD1
j_call: TRBJ2-7
v_call: TRBV19

cdr3_aa: CASSRDSGTLGSYTF
cdr3_nt: TGTGCCAGCAGTAGGGACTCGGGTACCCTCGGGAGCTACACCTTC
clone_size: NA
d_call: NA
j_call: TRBJ1-2
v_call: TRBV25-1

cdr3_aa: CASRSRTGNTIYF
cdr3_nt: TGTGCCAGCCGCAGCCGAACTGGAAACACCATATATTTT
clone_size: once
d_call: NA
j_call: TRBJ1-3
v_call: TRBV6-5

cdr3_aa: CASSLPGDNEKLFF
cdr3_nt: TGTGCCAGCAGCTTACCAGGGGATAATGAAAAACTGTTTTTT
clone_size: NA
d_call: NA
j_call: TRBJ1-4
v_call: TRBV7-9

cdr3_aa: CASSLGEGSYNEQFF
cdr3_nt: TGCGCCAGCAGCTTGGGAGAGGGCTCCTACAATGAGCAGTTCTTC
clone_size: once
d_call: NA
j_call: TRBJ2-1
v_call: TRBV5-1

cdr3_aa: CASSLAGSTYEQYF
cdr3_nt: TGTGCCAGCAGCTTAGCGGGATCAACCTACGAGCAGTACTTC
clone_size: NA
d_call: NA
j_call: TRBJ2-7
v_call: TRBV7-2

cdr3_aa: CASSLVGGGFTGELFF
cdr3_nt: TGTGCCAGCAGCCTAGTAGGGGGCGGATTCACCGGGGAGCTGTTTTTT
clone_size: NA
d_call: TRBD1
j_call: TRBJ2-2
v_call: TRBV9

cdr3_aa: CASSVVGRGEGNEQFF
cdr3_nt: TGTGCCAGCAGCGTAGTGGGGCGGGGAGAAGGGAATGAGCAGTTCTTC
clone_size: NA
d_call: NA
j_call: TRBJ2-1
v_call: TRBV9

cdr3_aa: CASSLSLRVGEAQYF
cdr3_nt: TGCGCCAGCAGCTTGAGCCTCAGGGTGGGGGAGGCCCAGTACTTC
clone_size: NA
d_call: NA
j_call: TRBJ2-5
v_call: TRBV5-1

cdr3_aa: CASSPTGGRDEQFF
cdr3_nt: TGTGCCAGCAGCCCTACTGGCGGGAGAGATGAGCAGTTCTTC
clone_size: NA
d_call: TRBD2
j_call: TRBJ2-1
v_call: TRBV4-2

cdr3_aa: CASSQEGPYEQYF
cdr3_nt: TGTGCCAGCAGCCAAGAAGGACCCTATGAGCAGTACTTC
clone_size: once
d_call: NA
j_call: TRBJ2-7
v_call: TRBV14

cdr3_aa: CSVQHTEAFF
cdr3_nt: TGCAGCGTTCAGCACACTGAAGCTTTCTTT
clone_size: NA
d_call: NA
j_call: TRBJ1-1
v_call: TRBV29-1

cdr3_aa: CASSFQGKHQETQYF
cdr3_nt: TGTGCCAGCAGCTTCCAGGGAAAGCACCAGGAGACCCAGTACTTC
clone_size: NA
d_call: NA
j_call: TRBJ2-5
v_call: TRBV5-4

cdr3_aa: CASEVSNQPQHF
cdr3_nt: TGTGCCAGCGAGGTGAGCAATCAGCCCCAGCATTTT
clone_size: NA
d_call: NA
j_call: TRBJ1-5
v_call: TRBV28

cdr3_aa: CASSPAGLNTGELFF
cdr3_nt: TGTGCCAGCAGTCCTGCCGGTCTTAACACCGGGGAGCTGTTTTTT
clone_size: NA
d_call: NA
j_call: TRBJ2-2
v_call: TRBV28

cdr3_aa: CASSASSYNEQFF
cdr3_nt: TGTGCCAGCAGCGCCTCTAGCTACAATGAGCAGTTCTTC
clone_size: NA
d_call: NA
j_call: TRBJ2-1
v_call: TRBV7-2

cdr3_aa: CASSRRQGTIYEQYF
cdr3_nt: TGTGCCAGCTCACGTCGACAGGGCACCATCTACGAGCAGTACTTC
clone_size: NA
d_call: TRBD1
j_call: TRBJ2-7
v_call: TRBV18

cdr3_aa: CASSPIDTQYF
cdr3_nt: TGTGCCAGCTCCCCTATAGATACGCAGTATTTT
clone_size: NA
d_call: NA
j_call: TRBJ2-3
v_call: TRBV7-8

cdr3_aa: CATSRGRQETQYF
cdr3_nt: TGCGCCACCAGCCGGGGCAGACAAGAGACCCAGTACTTC
clone_size: NA
d_call: NA
j_call: TRBJ2-5
v_call: TRBV10-2

cdr3_aa: CASSERGGNEKLFF
cdr3_nt: TGTGCCAGCAGTGAACGGGGGGGAAATGAAAAACTGTTTTTT
clone_size: NA
d_call: NA
j_call: TRBJ1-4
v_call: TRBV2